The rows below give T cell receptor beta chains drawn from one sample of a study of cytomegalovirus exposure and HLA in healthy donors. Clones were read by immunoSEQ multiplex PCR, and TCRdb kept only the in-frame ones, dropping some. This repertoire includes about 54,000 clones. The material sequenced was PBMCs. The source is a woman aged 35 to 49 in good health and CMV-seronegative. CDR3s include the opening cysteine and the closing phenylalanine or tryptophan. Each record gives: V gene, J gene, D gene, CDR3 DNA, CDR3 protein. D genes are given only for firm matches.

>TRBV2|TRBJ1-2|-
TGTGCCAGCAGTGTCAGGCGGGGCGATGGCTACACCTTC
CASSVRRGDGYTF
>TRBV19|TRBJ1-4|-
TGTGCCAGTAGTATTTCACAGAACACTGAAAAACTGTTTTTT
CASSISQNTEKLFF
>TRBV4-2|TRBJ2-3|-
TGTGCCAGCAGCCAAGGGGACACCCGCACAGATACGCAGTATTTT
CASSQGDTRTDTQYF
>TRBV10-3|TRBJ2-5|TRBD2
TGTGCCATCAGTGAGTCGGGGACTAGCGGGAGTGGGACGGAGACCCAGTACTTC
CAISESGTSGSGTETQYF
>TRBV30|TRBJ1-4|-
TGTGCCTGGAGTGCCCGACTTGCAACTAATGAAAAACTGTTTTTT
CAWSARLATNEKLFF
>TRBV15|TRBJ2-1|-
TGTGCCACCAGCGTGACTTGGAGCTCCTACAATGAGCAGTTCTTC
CATSVTWSSYNEQFF
>TRBV5-1|TRBJ2-1|TRBD1
TGCGCCAGCAGCGCTCAGGGGGCCACCTACAATGAGCAGTTCTTC
CASSAQGATYNEQFF
>TRBV6-1|TRBJ2-3|TRBD2
TGTGCCAGCAGTGATAGCGGGAGTGGGACAGATACGCAGTATTTT
CASSDSGSGTDTQYF
>TRBV10-3|TRBJ1-5|TRBD1
TGTGCCATCAAGGGGACAGCCAGCAATCAGCCCCAGCATTTT
CAIKGTASNQPQHF
>TRBV5-1|TRBJ1-3|-
TGCGCCAGCAGCCTGGGGGCAGGGAATGGAAACACCATATATTTT
CASSLGAGNGNTIYF
>TRBV19|TRBJ1-5|TRBD1
TGTGCCAGTATTTCAAGGACAGGCGTCAATCAGCCCCAGCATTTT
CASISRTGVNQPQHF
>TRBV5-1|TRBJ2-3|TRBD2
TGCGCCAGCAGCTGGAGCGAGCGGGGGGCCCCTCCCCCTAATACGCAGTATTTT
CASSWSERGAPPPNTQYF
>TRBV29-1|TRBJ2-2|-
TGCAGCGTTGTACTAGGGCCGGCCGGGGAGCTGTTTTTT
CSVVLGPAGELFF
>TRBV18|TRBJ2-3|TRBD2
TGTGCCAGCTCACCACGGGGACTAGCGGGAGGGTCAGATACGCAGTATTTT
CASSPRGLAGGSDTQYF
>TRBV29-1|TRBJ1-3|TRBD1
TGCAGCGCAGGACAGGGAGCTGGAAACACCATATATTTT
CSAGQGAGNTIYF
>TRBV29-1|TRBJ2-5|TRBD2
TGCAGCGCCGAGGCGGGGGGGCAGGAGACCCAGTACTTC
CSAEAGGQETQYF
>TRBV19|TRBJ1-6|-
TGTGCCAGTAGCCAGGGGAACAATTCACCCCTCCACTTT
CASSQGNNSPLHF
>TRBV2|TRBJ1-5|-
TGTGCCAGCAGTGTGGCAGGGCTTTATCAGCCCCAGCATTTT
CASSVAGLYQPQHF
>TRBV20-1|TRBJ2-3|-
TGCAGTGCACGGTCCACAGATACGCAGTATTTT
CSARSTDTQYF
>TRBV4-1|TRBJ2-2|TRBD2
TGCGCCAGCAGCCCCCTGGAAGGGACTAGCGGGGGGGCAGAGATCACCGGGGAGCTGTTTTTT
CASSPLEGTSGGAEITGELFF
>TRBV6-5|TRBJ1-1|-
TGTGCCAGCAGTTATCTACAGGGTAGCACTGAAGCTTTCTTT
CASSYLQGSTEAFF
>TRBV25-1|TRBJ2-7|-
TGTGCCAGCAGTGAATTCGGGGCAGGGGGGACCTACGAGCAGTACTTC
CASSEFGAGGTYEQYF
>TRBV30|TRBJ2-3|TRBD2
TGTGCCTGGAGTCCACTGGGGAGGGCCTACGTAGATACGCAGTATTTT
CAWSPLGRAYVDTQYF
>TRBV6-1|TRBJ1-1|-
TGTGCCAGCAGTGAAAGGGGGGGCCTTGAAGCTTTCTTT
CASSERGGLEAFF
>TRBV6-1|TRBJ1-1|-
TGTGCCAGCAGTGCATCTCAGGGGCGGACTGAAGCTTTCTTT
CASSASQGRTEAFF
>TRBV29-1|TRBJ1-1|TRBD1
TGCAGCGTTAGTCCCTTAGGGACAGGGAACACTGAAGCTTTCTTT
CSVSPLGTGNTEAFF
>TRBV19|TRBJ2-1|TRBD2
TGTGCCAGTAGCACTAGCGGCTACAATGAGCAGTTCTTC
CASSTSGYNEQFF
>TRBV4-1|TRBJ2-1|-
TGCGCCAGCAGCCAAGAGTTCGGCAGGGTCCATGAGCAGTTCTTC
CASSQEFGRVHEQFF
>TRBV5-1|TRBJ2-3|TRBD2
TGCGCCAGCAGCCTTGGAGGAGCGGGAGGGACCGTTCGCACAGATACGCAGTATTTT
CASSLGGAGGTVRTDTQYF
>TRBV27|TRBJ2-2|TRBD2
TGTGCCAGCACCCCTTATAGCCTCCGGGAGGGCACCGGGGAGCTGTTTTTT
CASTPYSLREGTGELFF
>TRBV5-6|TRBJ2-5|-
TGTGCCAGCAGCTTCCAGGGTACCCAAGAGACCCAGTACTTC
CASSFQGTQETQYF
>TRBV10-3|TRBJ2-1|-
TGTGCCATAAGCTTTTACGGGACTCCCGAAGGTGGTGAGCAGTTCTTC
CAISFYGTPEGGEQFF
>TRBV19|TRBJ1-1|-
TGTGCCAGTAGTATAGGCTATAAAGATACTGAAGCTTTCTTT
CASSIGYKDTEAFF
>TRBV4-3|TRBJ1-2|-
TGCGCCAGCAGCCAAGGGCAGGACTATGGCTACACCTTC
CASSQGQDYGYTF
>TRBV6-5|TRBJ1-1|-
TGTGCCAGCAGTTACTCGACATCGCGGGCTGAAGCTTTCTTT
CASSYSTSRAEAFF
>TRBV7-7|TRBJ2-1|TRBD1
TGTGCCAGCAGCCCCCGGACAGTGGGGACAGGGGGCTACAATGAGCAGTTCTTC
CASSPRTVGTGGYNEQFF
>TRBV27|TRBJ2-7|TRBD1
TGTGCCAGCAGTTTACGCCCGGGACAGGGTTCCTACGAGCAGTACTTC
CASSLRPGQGSYEQYF
>TRBV4-2|TRBJ2-2|TRBD2
TGTGCCAGCAGCCCTGGACTAGCAGAGTCTTTGAGCACCGGGGAGCTGTTTTTT
CASSPGLAESLSTGELFF
>TRBV4-3|TRBJ1-1|TRBD1
TGCGCCAGCAGCCAAGGACAGGGGTCTGGGTCAAGAGCTTTCTTT
CASSQGQGSGSRAFF
>TRBV6-1|TRBJ1-1|-
TGTGCCAGCAGTCTTACTGTAGGGGCAGGGACTGAAGCTTTCTTT
CASSLTVGAGTEAFF
>TRBV7-8|TRBJ2-3|-
TGTGCCAGCAGCTTAGAATCGGGGGATTCCACAGATACGCAGTATTTT
CASSLESGDSTDTQYF
>TRBV5-8|TRBJ1-2|-
TGTGCCAGTACTAAACTTAACAACTATGGCTACACCTTC
CASTKLNNYGYTF
>TRBV18|TRBJ1-2|-
TGTGCCAGCTCACCTCCCGGGACAAAATATGGCTACACCTTC
CASSPPGTKYGYTF
>TRBV18|TRBJ2-7|TRBD2
TGTGCCAGCTCACCACCGGCTAGCGGGACCTCCTACGAGCAGTACTTC
CASSPPASGTSYEQYF
>TRBV6-5|TRBJ2-5|TRBD1
TGTGCCAGCAGTCAGGGGGCGTTAGAGACCCAGTACTTC
CASSQGALETQYF
>TRBV7-9|TRBJ1-1|-
TGTGCCAGCAGCTTAAAAGGGAGTGGTGAAGCTTTCTTT
CASSLKGSGEAFF
>TRBV28|TRBJ1-5|TRBD1
TGTGCCAGCAGTCCTTGGGACAGGGGGGTGCAGCCCCAGCATTTT
CASSPWDRGVQPQHF
>TRBV2|TRBJ1-5|-
TGTGCCAGCAGCCAACAGGGCCCCCAGCCCCAGCATTTT
CASSQQGPQPQHF